This paragraph covers one TCR beta chain sequence. Original data processing: For nucleated cells, counts were estimated from reference gene primer amplification. Method: immunoSEQ multiplex PCR; TCRdb's copy keeps in-frame clones and lacks some. V, J and clone size are those of that table, while D and trimming were read from the DNA. This sample has 84,000 or so clones, with 81% found just once. Trimming took 6 bases from V and 5 from J, leaving 13 bases between them. This CDR3 has 13 residues. CDR1 and CDR2 (germline): MNHEY, SVGAGI. The data were obtained in a study of blood T cell repertoires in COVID-19. Study at large: The United States, Italy and Spain provided the acute and convalescent COVID-19 samples. Sample material is recorded as cDNA or gDNA derived from T cells, B-cell-depleted T cells, or PBMCs.

V is TRBV6-5 and J is TRBJ2-5, with D possibly TRBD1 on 5 matching bases. The sample was peripheral blood. The TCR sequence derives from a human donor in a cohort sampled during active COVID-19. The CDR3 is CASRPQGGETQYF. In nucleotides, the CDR3 is TGTGCCAGCAGACCTCAGGGTGGGGAGACCCAGTACTTC.